This TCR beta chain is drawn from a study of T cells after yellow fever vaccination. Study overall: Low-cell-number fractions underwent preparation using SMART-Seq v4 Ultra Low Input.

The CDR3 totals 15 residues. V was clipped by 0 bases and J by 1 base, with 11 bases between them. Germline V CDR1 and CDR2: DFQATT, SNEGSKA (reference sequence). In its sample, this clonotype was seen many times. In making TCR cDNA, 5'RACE template switching added a universal primer site and UMIs to it. TCRdb reanalysed the 5' RACE reads using MiXCR and keeps one entry per CDR3 protein. This table has more than 250,000 distinct CDR3 sequences, around 6.8% appearing once. The origin of this receptor is a man younger than 30 who received the YFV17D yellow fever vaccine. The sample in question was PBMCs, obtained about 41 days after the first yellow fever vaccination. The chain carries TRBV20-1 and TRBJ2-3; D remains unclear. CDR3 region: CSAREETTGTDTQYF. DNA for the CDR3: TGCAGTGCTAGAGAAGAGACAACAGGCACAGATACGCAGTATTTT.